A selection of T cell receptor beta chains follows, all from one sample in a study of OX40 agonist ivuxolimab in advanced cancers. Sequenced by immunoSEQ multiplex PCR; TCRdb stores in-frame clones only, minus some. The sample shows 70,000 to 95,000 clones, approximately 94% of them seen only once. The sample consisted of CD4+ or CD8+ T cells sorted from blood, taken in a trial of the OX40 agonist ivuxolimab. Receptors were obtained from an adult with an advanced solid tumor such as melanoma, head and neck, liver or kidney cancer. Each CDR3 is given with its conserved first and last residue. D genes are given only for firm matches. Clone size, where shown, is once, few, many, or a class for clones that have expanded.

abundance	v_gene	d_gene	j_gene	CDR3aa	CDR3nt
NA	TRBV9	NA	TRBJ1-4	CASSVKPATNEKLFF	TGTGCCAGCAGCGTTAAGCCTGCAACTAATGAAAAACTGTTTTTT
NA	TRBV4-1	NA	TRBJ1-2	CASSHWAREENGYTF	TGCGCCAGCAGCCATTGGGCTAGGGAGGAAAATGGCTACACCTTC
NA	TRBV9	TRBD1	TRBJ1-2	CASSVDRTGYRGYTF	TGTGCCAGCAGCGTAGATCGGACAGGGTATCGAGGCTACACCTTC
NA	TRBV4-2	NA	TRBJ2-6	CASSQGFRASGANVLTF	TGTGCCAGCAGCCAAGGGTTCAGGGCCTCTGGGGCCAACGTCCTGACTTTC
NA	TRBV19	TRBD1	TRBJ1-1	CASSIEGTEITNTEAFF	TGTGCCAGTAGTATAGAAGGGACAGAAATTACGAACACTGAAGCTTTCTTT
NA	TRBV30	NA	TRBJ2-2	CAWSPHGELFF	TGTGCCTGGAGTCCCCACGGGGAGCTGTTTTTT
NA	TRBV2	NA	TRBJ1-2	CASSTGRADYGYTF	TGTGCCAGCAGTACCGGACGGGCGGACTATGGCTACACCTTC
NA	TRBV2	TRBD2	TRBJ2-3	CASGGGWTDTQYF	TGTGCCAGCGGCGGGGGGTGGACAGATACGCAGTATTTT
NA	TRBV6-5	TRBD1	TRBJ2-7	CASSPGTGNEQYF	TGTGCCAGCAGTCCCGGGACAGGGAACGAGCAGTACTTC
NA	TRBV5-1	NA	TRBJ2-3	CASSLDGTNTDTQYF	TGCGCCAGCAGCTTGGACGGGACAAACACAGATACGCAGTATTTT
once	TRBV7-6	NA	TRBJ1-1	CASSSHREDMNTEAFF	TGTGCCAGCAGCTCGCACAGGGAAGACATGAACACTGAAGCTTTCTTT
NA	TRBV6-5	NA	TRBJ2-7	CASSYGRADYEQYF	TGTGCCAGCAGTTACGGACGGGCTGACTACGAGCAGTACTTC
once	TRBV6-6	TRBD2	TRBJ2-5	CASSYTSGGTQETQYF	TGTGCCAGCAGTTATACTAGCGGGGGGACACAAGAGACCCAGTACTTC
once	TRBV27	NA	TRBJ2-2	CASSLGLTNTGELFF	TGTGCCAGCAGTTTAGGCCTGACGAACACCGGGGAGCTGTTTTTT
NA	TRBV13	NA	TRBJ1-3	CASSLGSMRGGTIYF	TGTGCCAGCAGCTTAGGCTCTATGCGGGGGGGCACCATATATTTT
NA	TRBV5-4	NA	TRBJ2-7	CASSFQGAAEQYF	TGTGCCAGCAGCTTCCAGGGCGCGGCTGAGCAGTACTTC
NA	TRBV2	NA	TRBJ1-1	CASSEIQAMNTEAFF	TGTGCCAGCAGTGAAATACAGGCGATGAACACTGAAGCTTTCTTT
NA	TRBV6-6	NA	TRBJ2-3	CASSGDGTDTQYF	TGTGCCAGCAGTGGTGATGGCACAGATACGCAGTATTTT
NA	TRBV19	NA	TRBJ2-1	CASSRGGEQFF	TGTGCCAGTAGTAGGGGCGGCGAGCAGTTCTTC
NA	TRBV19	NA	TRBJ2-4	CASSISPDILAKNIQYF	TGTGCCAGTAGTATATCCCCCGATATCTTAGCCAAAAACATTCAGTACTTC
NA	TRBV13	TRBD2	TRBJ2-7	CASSSSGSSYEQYF	TGTGCCAGCAGCTCGAGCGGGAGCTCCTACGAGCAGTACTTC
NA	TRBV27	TRBD1	TRBJ2-1	CASSPRDRGFNEQFF	TGTGCCAGCAGTCCCCGGGACAGGGGGTTTAATGAGCAGTTCTTC
NA	TRBV7-8	NA	TRBJ1-5	CASSEIQASNQPQHF	TGTGCCAGCAGCGAGATACAGGCGAGCAATCAGCCCCAGCATTTT
NA	TRBV5-5	NA	TRBJ1-1	CASSLSGAMTEAFF	TGTGCCAGCAGCTTGTCAGGGGCGATGACTGAAGCTTTCTTT
NA	TRBV6-5	NA	TRBJ1-5	CASSYSGGLQPQHF	TGTGCCAGCAGTTACTCCGGGGGACTCCAGCCCCAGCATTTT
NA	TRBV6-5	TRBD1	TRBJ1-5	CASRQGASQPQHF	TGTGCCAGCAGACAGGGGGCCAGTCAGCCCCAGCATTTT
NA	TRBV4-1	NA	TRBJ2-7	CASSQGRGREQYF	TGCGCCAGCAGCCAAGGACGGGGGCGCGAGCAGTACTTC
NA	TRBV4-1	NA	TRBJ1-2	CASSHQRYGYTF	TGCGCCAGCAGCCATCAGAGGTATGGCTACACCTTC
NA	TRBV27	TRBD1	TRBJ2-6	CASMRQGRFGANVLTF	TGTGCCAGCATGAGACAGGGGAGATTTGGGGCCAACGTCCTGACTTTC
once	TRBV2	NA	TRBJ2-1	CASSESASESSYNEQFF	TGTGCCAGCAGTGAATCGGCTAGCGAGAGCTCCTACAATGAGCAGTTCTTC
NA	TRBV6-5	NA	TRBJ1-1	CASSYSGGTEAFF	TGTGCCAGCAGTTACTCTGGTGGCACTGAAGCTTTCTTT
NA	TRBV5-1	TRBD2	TRBJ2-2	CASSSTSGGAHNGELFF	TGCGCCAGCAGCTCGACTAGCGGGGGGGCCCACAACGGGGAGCTGTTTTTT
NA	TRBV27	NA	TRBJ2-7	CASQAGSSYEQYF	TGTGCCAGCCAAGCGGGTAGCTCCTACGAGCAGTACTTC
NA	TRBV5-6	NA	TRBJ1-6	CASSLGAFEDWNSPLHF	TGTGCCAGCAGCTTGGGGGCGTTCGAGGACTGGAATTCACCCCTCCACTTT
NA	TRBV6-5	TRBD1	TRBJ2-5	CASSNRGRFQETQYF	TGTGCCAGCAGTAACAGGGGAAGGTTCCAAGAGACCCAGTACTTC
NA	TRBV19	TRBD2	TRBJ2-3	CASSISPSGGVDDTQYF	TGTGCCAGTAGTATTTCTCCCAGCGGGGGGGTTGACGATACGCAGTATTTT
NA	TRBV9	TRBD2	TRBJ2-2	CASSVSLPVGGGEVGELFF	TGTGCCAGCAGCGTTAGTTTGCCCGTTGGCGGGGGGGAAGTCGGGGAGCTGTTTTTT